One and the same sample provided the 3 T cell receptor beta chains below, sequenced in a study of long-term antiretroviral therapy in people with HIV. An immunoSEQ assay, version v3.0, was performed at survey level. The table came from immunoSEQ multiplex PCR; TCRdb's copy has only in-frame clones and leaves some out. The sample holds 15,000 to 20,000 clones, 78% seen once. The starting material was unsorted PBMCs, obtained at the start of antiretroviral therapy, before treatment. These receptors were taken from a woman aged 40 to 50 with HIV.

V and J are TRBV27 and TRBJ1-2; 9 bases align to TRBD1. The junction had 19 bases not matched to a gene; V was cut back by 11 bases and J by 3 bases. Germline assignment: CDR1 MNHEY and CDR2 SMNVEV (reference sequence). This CDR3 comprises 17 residues. In DNA, the CDR3 is TGTGCCGACCCTGACCCGGGACAGGGTCCCTTTTACTATGGCTACACCTTC. Its protein is CADPDPGQGPFYYGYTF.

V gene TRBV10-3 combines with J gene TRBJ1-1, with D perhaps matching TRBD1 (5 bases). Trimming removed 11 bases at V and 0 bases at J, with 13 bases between. This CDR3 is 13 amino acids long. Germline V gene lookup returns CDR1 ENHRY and CDR2 SYGVKD. The CDR3 spells CAASQVMNTEAFF. The CDR3 nucleotides are TGTGCCGCTTCACAGGTCATGAACACTGAAGCTTTCTTT.

This clone was observed a few times. The chain is built from TRBV9 and TRBJ1-4; D possibly corresponds to TRBD1 (6 bases). V shed 4 bases and J shed 5 bases, with 12 bases lying between them. The CDR3 extends over 14 amino acids. CDR1 SGDLS and CDR2 YYNGEE come from the germline V gene. The CDR3 is CASSPGGPNEKLFF. In DNA form, the CDR3 reads TGTGCCAGCAGCCCGGGGGGGCCGAATGAAAAACTGTTTTTT.